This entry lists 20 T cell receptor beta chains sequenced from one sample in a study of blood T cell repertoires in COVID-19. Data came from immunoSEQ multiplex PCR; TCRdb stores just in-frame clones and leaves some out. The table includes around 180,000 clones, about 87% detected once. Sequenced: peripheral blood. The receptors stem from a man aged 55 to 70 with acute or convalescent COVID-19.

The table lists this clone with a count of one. CDR3 sequence reads: CASSQAPPGDGEKLFF. The DNA of the CDR3 is TGTGCCAGCAGCCAAGCCCCCCCAGGGGACGGTGAAAAACTGTTTTTT. The rearrangement joins TRBV4-2 to TRBJ1-4; a weak D match, TRBD1 (6 bases). The CDR3 consists of 16 residues. Germline values: CDR1 LGHNA, CDR2 YNFKEQ. V dropped 1 base and J dropped 7 bases, with 16 bases sitting between them.

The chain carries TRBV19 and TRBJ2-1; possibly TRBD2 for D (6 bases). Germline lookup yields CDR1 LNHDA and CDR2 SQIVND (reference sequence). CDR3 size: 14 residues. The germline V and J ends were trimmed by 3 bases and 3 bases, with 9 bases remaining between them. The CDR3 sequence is CASSMGRHYNEQFF. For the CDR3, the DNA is TGTGCCAGTAGTATGGGGAGGCACTACAATGAGCAGTTCTTC.

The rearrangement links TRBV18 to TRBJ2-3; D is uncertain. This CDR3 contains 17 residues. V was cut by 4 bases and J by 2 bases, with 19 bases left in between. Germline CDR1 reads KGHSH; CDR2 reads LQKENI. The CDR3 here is CASSRRLSPKATDTQYF. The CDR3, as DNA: TGTGCCAGCTCACGGCGACTCTCCCCAAAGGCCACAGATACGCAGTATTTT.

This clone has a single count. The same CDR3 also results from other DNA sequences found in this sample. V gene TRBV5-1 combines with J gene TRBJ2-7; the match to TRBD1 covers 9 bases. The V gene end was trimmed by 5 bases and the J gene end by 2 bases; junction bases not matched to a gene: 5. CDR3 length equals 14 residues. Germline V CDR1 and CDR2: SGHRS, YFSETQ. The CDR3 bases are TGCGCCAGCAGTCCTGACAGGGGGGCCTACGAGCAGTACTTC. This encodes CASSPDRGAYEQYF.

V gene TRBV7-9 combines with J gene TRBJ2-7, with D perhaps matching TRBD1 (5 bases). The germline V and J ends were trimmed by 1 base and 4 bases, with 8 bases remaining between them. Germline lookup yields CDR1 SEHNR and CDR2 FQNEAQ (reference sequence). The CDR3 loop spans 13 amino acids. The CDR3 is CASSLGGTYEQYF. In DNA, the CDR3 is TGTGCCAGCAGCTTAGGGGGCACTTACGAGCAGTACTTC.

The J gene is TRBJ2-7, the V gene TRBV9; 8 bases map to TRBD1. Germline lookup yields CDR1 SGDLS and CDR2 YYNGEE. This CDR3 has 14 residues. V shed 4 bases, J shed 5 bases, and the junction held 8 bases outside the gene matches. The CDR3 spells CASSLRTGPHEQYV. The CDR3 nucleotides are TGTGCCAGCAGCCTCCGGACAGGGCCCCACGAGCAGTACGTC.

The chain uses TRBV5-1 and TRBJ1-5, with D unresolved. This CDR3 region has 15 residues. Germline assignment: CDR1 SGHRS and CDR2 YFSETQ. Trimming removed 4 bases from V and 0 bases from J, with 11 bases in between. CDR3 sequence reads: CASSEGSNSNQPQHF. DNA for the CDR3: TGCGCCAGCAGCGAAGGTAGCAATAGCAATCAGCCCCAGCATTTT.

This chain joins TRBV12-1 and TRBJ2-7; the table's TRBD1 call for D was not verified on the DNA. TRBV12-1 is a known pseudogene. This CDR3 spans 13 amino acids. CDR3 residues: CASVTGSPYEQYV. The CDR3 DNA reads TGTGCCAGCGTAACAGGTTCCCCCTACGAGCAGTACGTC.

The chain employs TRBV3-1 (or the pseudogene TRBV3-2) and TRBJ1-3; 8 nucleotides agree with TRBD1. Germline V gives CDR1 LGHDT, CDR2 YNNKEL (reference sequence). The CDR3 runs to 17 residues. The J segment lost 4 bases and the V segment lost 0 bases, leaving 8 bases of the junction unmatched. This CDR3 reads CASSQDIDRGTGNTIYF. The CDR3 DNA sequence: TGTGCCAGCAGCCAAGATATCGACAGGGGCACCGGAAACACCATATATTTT.

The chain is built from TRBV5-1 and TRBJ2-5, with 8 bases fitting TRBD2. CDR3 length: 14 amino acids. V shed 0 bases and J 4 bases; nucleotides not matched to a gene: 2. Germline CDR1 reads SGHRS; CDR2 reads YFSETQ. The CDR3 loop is CASSLDGGGETQYF. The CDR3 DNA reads TGCGCCAGCAGCTTGGACGGGGGGGGAGAGACCCAGTACTTC.

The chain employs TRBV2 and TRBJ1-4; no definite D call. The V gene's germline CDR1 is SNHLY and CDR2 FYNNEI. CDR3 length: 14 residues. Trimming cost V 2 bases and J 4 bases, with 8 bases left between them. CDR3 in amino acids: CASSELRDNEKLFF. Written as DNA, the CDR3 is TGTGCCAGCAGTGAACTGCGGGATAATGAAAAACTGTTTTTT. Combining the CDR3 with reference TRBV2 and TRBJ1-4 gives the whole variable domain EPEVTQTPSHQVTQMGQEVILRCVPISNHLYFYWYRQILGQKVEFLVSFYNNEISEKSEIFDDQFSVERPDGSNFTLKIRSTKLEDSAMYFCASSELRDNEKLFFGSGTQLSVL.

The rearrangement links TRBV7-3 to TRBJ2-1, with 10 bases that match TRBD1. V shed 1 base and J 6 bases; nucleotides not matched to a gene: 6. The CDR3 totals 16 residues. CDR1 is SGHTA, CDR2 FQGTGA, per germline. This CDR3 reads CASSLRGGQGVNEQFF. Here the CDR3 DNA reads TGTGCCAGCAGCTTAAGGGGAGGACAGGGGGTCAATGAGCAGTTCTTC.

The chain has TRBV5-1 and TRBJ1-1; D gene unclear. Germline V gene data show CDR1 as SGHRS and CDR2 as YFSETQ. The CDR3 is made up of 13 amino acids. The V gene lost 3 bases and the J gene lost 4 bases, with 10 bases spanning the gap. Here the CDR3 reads CASSSGGSTEAFF. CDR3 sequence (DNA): TGCGCCAGCAGCTCCGGAGGGTCCACTGAAGCTTTCTTT.

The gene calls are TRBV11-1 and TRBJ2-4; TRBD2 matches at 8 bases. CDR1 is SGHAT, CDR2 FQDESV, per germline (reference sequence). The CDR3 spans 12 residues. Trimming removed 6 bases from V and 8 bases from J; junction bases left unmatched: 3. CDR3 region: CASSPGGDIQYF. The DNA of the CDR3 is TGTGCCAGCAGTCCGGGGGGGGACATTCAGTACTTC.

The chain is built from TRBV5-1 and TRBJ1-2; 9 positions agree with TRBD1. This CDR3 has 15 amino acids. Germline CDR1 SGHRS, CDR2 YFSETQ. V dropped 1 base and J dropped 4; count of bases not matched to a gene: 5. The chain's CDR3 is CASSLTGTGTYGYTF. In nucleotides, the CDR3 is TGCGCCAGCAGCTTGACCGGGACAGGGACCTATGGCTACACCTTC.

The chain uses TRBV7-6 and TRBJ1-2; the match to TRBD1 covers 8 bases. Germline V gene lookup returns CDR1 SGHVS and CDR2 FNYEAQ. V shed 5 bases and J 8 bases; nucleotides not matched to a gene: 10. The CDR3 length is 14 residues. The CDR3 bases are TGTGCCAGCAGCCCACTCCAGGGGGCGGAGGGCTACACCTTC. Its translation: CASSPLQGAEGYTF. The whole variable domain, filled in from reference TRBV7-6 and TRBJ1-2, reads GAGVSQSPRYKVTKRGQDVALRCDPISGHVSLYWYRQALGQGPEFLTYFNYEAQQDKSGLPNDRFSAERPEGSISTLTIQRTEQRDSAMYRCASSPLQGAEGYTFGSGTRLTVV.

DNA of the CDR3: TGTGCCAGCATCGGGGGAGGGGAGACCCAGTACTTC. The encoded protein is CASIGGGETQYF. The rearrangement uses TRBV3-1 (or the pseudogene TRBV3-2) and TRBJ2-5; TRBD2 matches at 7 bases. The J segment lost 5 bases and the V segment lost 7 bases, leaving 4 bases of the junction unmatched. This CDR3 has 12 amino acids. The germline V gene has CDR1 LGHDT and CDR2 YNNKEL (reference sequence).

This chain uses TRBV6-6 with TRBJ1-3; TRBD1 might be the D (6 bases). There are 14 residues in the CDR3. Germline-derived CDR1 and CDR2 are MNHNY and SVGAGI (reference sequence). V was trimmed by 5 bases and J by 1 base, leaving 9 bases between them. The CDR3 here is CASSLGQSGNTIYF. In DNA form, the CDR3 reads TGTGCCAGCAGTCTAGGACAGTCTGGAAACACCATATATTTT.

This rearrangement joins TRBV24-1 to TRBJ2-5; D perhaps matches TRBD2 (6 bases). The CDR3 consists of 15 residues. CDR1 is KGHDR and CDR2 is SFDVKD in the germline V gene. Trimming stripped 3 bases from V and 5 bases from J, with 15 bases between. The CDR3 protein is CATSDGKGGLETQYF. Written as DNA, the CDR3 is TGTGCCACCAGTGATGGTAAGGGAGGTTTGGAGACCCAGTACTTC.

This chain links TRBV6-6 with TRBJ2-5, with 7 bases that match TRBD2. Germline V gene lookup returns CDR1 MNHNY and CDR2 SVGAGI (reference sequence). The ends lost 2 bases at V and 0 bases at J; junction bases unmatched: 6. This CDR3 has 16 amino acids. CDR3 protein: CASSYPPAGDQETQYF. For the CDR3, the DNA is TGTGCCAGCAGTTACCCCCCGGCGGGGGACCAAGAGACCCAGTACTTC.